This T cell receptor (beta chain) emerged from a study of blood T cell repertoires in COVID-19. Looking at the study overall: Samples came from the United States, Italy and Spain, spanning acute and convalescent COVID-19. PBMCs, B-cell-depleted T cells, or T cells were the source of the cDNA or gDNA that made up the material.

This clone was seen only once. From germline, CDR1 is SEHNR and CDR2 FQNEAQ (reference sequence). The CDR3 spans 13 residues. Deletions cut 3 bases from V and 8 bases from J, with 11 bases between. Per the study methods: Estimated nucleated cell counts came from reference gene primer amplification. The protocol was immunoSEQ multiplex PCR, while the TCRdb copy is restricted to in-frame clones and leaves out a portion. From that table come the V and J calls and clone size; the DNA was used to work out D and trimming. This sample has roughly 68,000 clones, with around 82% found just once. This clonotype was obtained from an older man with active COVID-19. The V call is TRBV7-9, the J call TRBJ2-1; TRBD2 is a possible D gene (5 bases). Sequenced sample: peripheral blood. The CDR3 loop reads CASSLGRGYEQFF. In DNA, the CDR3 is TGTGCCAGCAGCTTGGGGAGAGGCTATGAGCAGTTCTTC. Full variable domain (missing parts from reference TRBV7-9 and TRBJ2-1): DTGVSQNPRHKITKRGQNVTFRCDPISEHNRLYWYRQTLGQGPEFLTYFQNEAQLEKSRLLSDRFSAERPKGSFSTLEIQRTEQGDSAMYLCASSLGRGYEQFFGPGTRLTVL.